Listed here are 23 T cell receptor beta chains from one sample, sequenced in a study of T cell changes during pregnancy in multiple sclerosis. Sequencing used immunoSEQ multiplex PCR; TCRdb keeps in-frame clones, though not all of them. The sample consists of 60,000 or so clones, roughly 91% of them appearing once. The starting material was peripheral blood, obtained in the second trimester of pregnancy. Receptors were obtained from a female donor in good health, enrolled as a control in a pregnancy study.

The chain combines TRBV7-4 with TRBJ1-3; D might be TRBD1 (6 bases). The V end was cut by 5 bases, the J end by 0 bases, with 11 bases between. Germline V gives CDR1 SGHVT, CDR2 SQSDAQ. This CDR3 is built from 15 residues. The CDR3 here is CASSNDRSSGNTIYF. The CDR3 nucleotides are TGTGCCAGCAGCAATGACAGGAGCTCTGGAAACACCATATATTTT.

In DNA form, the CDR3 reads TGTGCCAGCAGTTACCGACACACGAGTTCCTACGAGCAGTACTTC. Encoded protein: CASSYRHTSSYEQYF. V is TRBV6-5 and J is TRBJ2-7; D unresolved. Germline lookup yields CDR1 MNHEY and CDR2 SVGAGI. CDR3 length: 15 amino acids. Between the trimmed V and J ends, which lost 2 bases and 1 base, there was a span of 12 bases.

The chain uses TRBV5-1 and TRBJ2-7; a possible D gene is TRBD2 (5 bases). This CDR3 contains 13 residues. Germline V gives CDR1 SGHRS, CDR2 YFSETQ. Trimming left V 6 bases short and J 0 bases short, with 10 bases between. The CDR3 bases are TGCGCCAGCAAGGACTCGGTCTCCTACGAGCAGTACTTC. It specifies CASKDSVSYEQYF. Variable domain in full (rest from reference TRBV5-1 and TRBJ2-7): KAGVTQTPRYLIKTRGQQVTLSCSPISGHRSVSWYQQTPGQGLQFLFEYFSETQRNKGNFPGRFSGRQFSNSRSEMNVSTLELGDSALYLCASKDSVSYEQYFGPGTRLTVT.

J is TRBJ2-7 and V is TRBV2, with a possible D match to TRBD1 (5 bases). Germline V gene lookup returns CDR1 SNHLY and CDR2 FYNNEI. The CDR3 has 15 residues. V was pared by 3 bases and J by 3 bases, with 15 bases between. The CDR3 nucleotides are TGTGCCAGCAGTGACCCCCTGAGACAGTACTACGAGCAGTACTTC. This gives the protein CASSDPLRQYYEQYF.

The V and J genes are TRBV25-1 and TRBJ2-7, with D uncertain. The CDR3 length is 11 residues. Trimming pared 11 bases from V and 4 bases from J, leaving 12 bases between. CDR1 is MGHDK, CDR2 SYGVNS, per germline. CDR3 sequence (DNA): TGTGCCGCCTCTGGGCTGTACGAGCAGTACTTC. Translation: CAASGLYEQYF.

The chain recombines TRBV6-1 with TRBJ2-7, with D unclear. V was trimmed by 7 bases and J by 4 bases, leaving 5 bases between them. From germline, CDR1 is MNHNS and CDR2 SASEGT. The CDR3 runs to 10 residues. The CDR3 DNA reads TGTGCCAGCATCCAGTACGAGCAGTACTTC. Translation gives CASIQYEQYF.

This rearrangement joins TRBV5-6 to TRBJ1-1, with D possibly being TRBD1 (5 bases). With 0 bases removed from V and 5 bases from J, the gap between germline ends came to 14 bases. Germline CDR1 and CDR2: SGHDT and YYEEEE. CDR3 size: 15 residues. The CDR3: CASSLDTRVGTEAFF. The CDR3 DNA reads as TGTGCCAGCAGCTTGGATACCAGGGTTGGAACTGAAGCTTTCTTT.

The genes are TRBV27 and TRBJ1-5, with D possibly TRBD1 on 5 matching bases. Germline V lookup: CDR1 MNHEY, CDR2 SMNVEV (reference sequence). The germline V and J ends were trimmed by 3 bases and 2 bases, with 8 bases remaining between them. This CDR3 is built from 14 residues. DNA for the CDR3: TGTGCCAGCAGTTTTAAGACAGGCAATCAGCCCCAGCATTTT. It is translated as CASSFKTGNQPQHF.

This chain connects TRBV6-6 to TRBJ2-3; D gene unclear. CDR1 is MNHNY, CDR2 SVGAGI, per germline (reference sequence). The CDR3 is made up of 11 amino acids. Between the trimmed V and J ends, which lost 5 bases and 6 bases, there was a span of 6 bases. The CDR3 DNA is TGTGCCAGCAGTCATGTCGATACGCAGTATTTT. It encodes CASSHVDTQYF.

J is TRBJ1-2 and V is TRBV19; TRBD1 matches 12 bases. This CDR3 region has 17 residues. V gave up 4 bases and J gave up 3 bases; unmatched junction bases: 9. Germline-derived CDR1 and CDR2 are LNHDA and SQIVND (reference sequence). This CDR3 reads CASSNRGDRGLYYGYTF. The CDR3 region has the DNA TGTGCCAGTAGTAATCGGGGGGACAGGGGGCTTTACTATGGCTACACCTTC.

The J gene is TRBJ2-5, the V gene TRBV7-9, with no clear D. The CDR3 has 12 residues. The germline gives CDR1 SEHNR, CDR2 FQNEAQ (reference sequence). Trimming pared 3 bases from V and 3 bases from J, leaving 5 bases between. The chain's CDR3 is CASSFSEETQYF. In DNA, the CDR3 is TGTGCCAGCAGCTTTAGTGAAGAGACCCAGTACTTC.

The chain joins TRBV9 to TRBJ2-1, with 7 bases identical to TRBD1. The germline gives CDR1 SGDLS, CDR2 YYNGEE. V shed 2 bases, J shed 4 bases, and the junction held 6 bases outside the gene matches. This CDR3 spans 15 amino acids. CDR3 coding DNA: TGTGCCAGCAGCGTCCTGGGGGACAGTTACAATGAGCAGTTCTTC. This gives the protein CASSVLGDSYNEQFF.

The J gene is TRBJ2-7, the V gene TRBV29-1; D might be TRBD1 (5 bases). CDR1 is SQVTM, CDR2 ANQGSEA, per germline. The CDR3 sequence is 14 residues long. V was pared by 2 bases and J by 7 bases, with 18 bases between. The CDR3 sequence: CSVEQGLGGAEQYF. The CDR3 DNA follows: TGCAGCGTTGAACAGGGTCTGGGCGGTGCGGAGCAGTACTTC.

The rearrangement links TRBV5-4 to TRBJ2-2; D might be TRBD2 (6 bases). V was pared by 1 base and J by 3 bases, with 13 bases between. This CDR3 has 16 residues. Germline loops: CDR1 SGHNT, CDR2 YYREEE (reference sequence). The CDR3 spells CASSLRAGLDTGELFF. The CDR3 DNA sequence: TGTGCCAGCAGCTTGCGTGCGGGATTGGACACCGGGGAGCTGTTTTTT.

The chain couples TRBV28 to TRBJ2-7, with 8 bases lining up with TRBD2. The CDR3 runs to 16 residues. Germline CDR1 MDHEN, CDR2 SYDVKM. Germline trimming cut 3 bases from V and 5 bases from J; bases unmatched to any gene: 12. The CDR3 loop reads CASSLSSGTRAHEQYF. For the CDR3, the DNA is TGTGCCAGCAGTTTGTCGTCCGGGACTAGGGCCCACGAGCAGTACTTC.

In nucleotides, the CDR3 is TGTGCCAGCAGCTCAACCGGGGGGTTCACAGATACGCAGTATTTT. Translating it yields CASSSTGGFTDTQYF. The V and J genes are TRBV7-8 and TRBJ2-3, with 7 bases matching TRBD2. Germline CDR1 is SGHVS and CDR2 is FQNEAQ. Trimming at V came to 4 bases and at J to 2 bases, leaving 6 bases not matched to a gene. CDR3 size: 15 residues.

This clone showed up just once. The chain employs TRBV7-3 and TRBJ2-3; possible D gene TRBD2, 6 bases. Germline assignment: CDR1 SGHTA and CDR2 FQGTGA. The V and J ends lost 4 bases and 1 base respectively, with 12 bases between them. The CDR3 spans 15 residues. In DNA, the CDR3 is TGTGCCAGCAGCTCAGGGACTTTACGCACAGATACGCAGTATTTT. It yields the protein CASSSGTLRTDTQYF. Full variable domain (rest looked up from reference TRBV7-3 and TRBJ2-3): GAGVSQTPSNKVTEKGKYVELRCDPISGHTALYWYRQSLGQGPEFLIYFQGTGAADDSGLPNDRFFAVRPEGSVSTLKIQRTERGDSAVYLCASSSGTLRTDTQYFGPGTRLTVL.

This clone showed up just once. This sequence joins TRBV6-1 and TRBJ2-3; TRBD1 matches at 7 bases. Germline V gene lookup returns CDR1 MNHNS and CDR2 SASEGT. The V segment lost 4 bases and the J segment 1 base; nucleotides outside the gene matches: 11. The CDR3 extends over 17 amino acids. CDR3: CASSVTGVVVGTDTQYF. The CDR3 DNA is TGTGCCAGCAGTGTCACAGGGGTTGTGGTAGGCACAGATACGCAGTATTTT.

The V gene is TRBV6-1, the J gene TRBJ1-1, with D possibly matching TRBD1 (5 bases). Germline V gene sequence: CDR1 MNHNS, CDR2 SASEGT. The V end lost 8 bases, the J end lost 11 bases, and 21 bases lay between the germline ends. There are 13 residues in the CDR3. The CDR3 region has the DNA TGTGCCAGCGACCTGAAGGGTGGGGCGCGGGCTTTCTTT. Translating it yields CASDLKGGARAFF.

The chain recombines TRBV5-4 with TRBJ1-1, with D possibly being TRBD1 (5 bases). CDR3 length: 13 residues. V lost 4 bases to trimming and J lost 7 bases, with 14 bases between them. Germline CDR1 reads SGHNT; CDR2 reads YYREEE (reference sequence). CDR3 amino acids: CASSELGGDEAFF. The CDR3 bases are TGTGCCAGCAGCGAACTGGGGGGTGATGAAGCTTTCTTT. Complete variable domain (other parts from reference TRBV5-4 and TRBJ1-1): ETGVTQSPTHLIKTRGQQVTLRCSSQSGHNTVSWYQQALGQGPQFIFQYYREEENGRGNFPPRFSGLQFPNYSSELNVNALELDDSALYLCASSELGGDEAFFGQGTRLTVV.

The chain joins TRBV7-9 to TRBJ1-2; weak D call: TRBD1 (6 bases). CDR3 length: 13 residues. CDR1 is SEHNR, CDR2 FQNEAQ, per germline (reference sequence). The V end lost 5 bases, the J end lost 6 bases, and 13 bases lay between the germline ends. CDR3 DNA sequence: TGTGCCAGCAGCCTGGGGGGGGGCGATGGCTACACCTTC. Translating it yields CASSLGGGDGYTF.

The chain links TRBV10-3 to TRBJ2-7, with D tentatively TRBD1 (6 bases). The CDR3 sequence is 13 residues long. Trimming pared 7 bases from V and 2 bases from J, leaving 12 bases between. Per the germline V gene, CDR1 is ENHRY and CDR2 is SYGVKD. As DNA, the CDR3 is TGTGCCATCAACCGGGACATTGCCTACGAGCAGTACTTC. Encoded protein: CAINRDIAYEQYF.

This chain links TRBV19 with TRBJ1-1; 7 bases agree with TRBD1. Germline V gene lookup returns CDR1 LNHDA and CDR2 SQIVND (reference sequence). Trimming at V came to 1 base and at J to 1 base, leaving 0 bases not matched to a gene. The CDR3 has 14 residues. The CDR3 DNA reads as TGTGCCAGTAGTATAGGACAGGGGAACACTGAAGCTTTCTTT. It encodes CASSIGQGNTEAFF.